This entry lists 16 T cell receptor beta chains sequenced from one sample in a study of T cell responses to AZD1222 COVID-19 vaccine. The repertoire was sequenced with immunoSEQ multiplex PCR; TCRdb's copy has only in-frame clones and lacks some. The table lists about 120,000 clones, roughly 90% of them singletons, with 13% to 15% in the top ten. Sequencing used peripheral blood, obtained on day 0 of AZD1222 vaccination. Every receptor here comes from an adult in good health.

This clone was seen more than once but under ten times. This rearrangement joins TRBV10-3 to TRBJ2-1; 10 bases are shared with TRBD2. J was trimmed by 5 bases and V by 2 bases; bases with no gene match: 9. The CDR3 contains 17 residues. Germline V lookup: CDR1 ENHRY, CDR2 SYGVKD. As DNA, the CDR3 is TGTGCCATCAGTGAGGTGATAACTAGCGGGAATAACAATGAGCAGTTCTTC. Protein: CAISEVITSGNNNEQFF.

This sequence joins TRBV7-8 and TRBJ2-1; possibly TRBD2 for D (6 bases). The V gene lost 7 bases and the J gene lost 6 bases, with 19 bases spanning the gap. Germline V gives CDR1 SGHVS, CDR2 FQNEAQ. CDR3 length: 15 residues. CDR3 bases: TGTGCCAGCATCTCAGGAACTAGCCGGGGCAATGAGCAGTTCTTC. Translated: CASISGTSRGNEQFF.

This clone was observed a single time. The chain combines TRBV25-1 with TRBJ1-6; no reliable D call. The CDR3 length is 15 residues. Germline-derived CDR1 and CDR2 are MGHDK and SYGVNS. Trimming pared 2 bases from V and 5 bases from J, leaving 10 bases between. The CDR3 region is CASSEGGSNNSPLHF. The CDR3 coding sequence is TGTGCCAGCAGTGAAGGCGGCTCAAATAATTCACCCCTCCACTTT.

This clone was found once. The chain uses TRBV5-1 and TRBJ2-2, with 7 bases fitting TRBD2. This CDR3 has 16 residues. V was pared by 5 bases and J by 1 base, with 8 bases of the junction left unmatched. Germline CDR1 SGHRS, CDR2 YFSETQ. The CDR3, as DNA: TGCGCCAGCAGGCAAAGCGGGGTACTGAACACCGGGGAGCTGTTTTTT. Translated, it gives CASRQSGVLNTGELFF.

The chain has TRBV19 and TRBJ2-6; possible D gene TRBD2, 5 bases. Trimming removed 3 bases at V and 4 bases at J, with 10 bases between. This CDR3 spans 15 amino acids. The germline CDR1 and CDR2 sequences are LNHDA and SQIVND (reference sequence). Written as DNA, the CDR3 is TGTGCCAGTAGTATGGGAGTGGACGGGGCCAACGTCCTGACTTTC. It is translated as CASSMGVDGANVLTF.

The chain carries TRBV4-3 and TRBJ1-4; no definite D call. From germline, CDR1 is LGHNA and CDR2 YSLEER. Trimming removed 1 base at V and 6 bases at J, with 21 bases between. The CDR3 is 18 residues long. DNA for the CDR3: TGCGCCAGCAGCCAAGTCCTCCCCGTGGGTGCTGGGTATGAAAAACTGTTTTTT. Protein: CASSQVLPVGAGYEKLFF.

CDR3 in amino acids: CASSIFRDRNQETQYF. CDR3 DNA sequence: TGTGCCAGTAGTATATTTCGGGACAGAAACCAAGAGACCCAGTACTTC. This chain links TRBV19 with TRBJ2-5, with TRBD1 identical over 7 bases. The J segment lost 0 bases and the V segment lost 2 bases, leaving 6 bases of the junction unmatched. The length of the CDR3 is 16 residues. Germline V gives CDR1 LNHDA, CDR2 SQIVND (reference sequence). The full variable domain, in which reference TRBV19 and TRBJ2-5 provide the parts outside the CDR3, is DGGITQSPKYLFRKEGQNVTLSCEQNLNHDAMYWYRQDPGQGLRLIYYSQIVNDFQKGDIAEGYSVSREKKESFPLTVTSAQKNPTAFYLCASSIFRDRNQETQYFGPGTRLLVL.

The chain is built from TRBV5-6 and TRBJ1-5; D unclear. Germline V CDR1 and CDR2: SGHDT, YYEEEE. Trimming cost V 3 bases and J 5 bases, with 12 bases left between them. The CDR3 has 14 amino acids. CDR3 in amino acids: CASSSDLGDQPQHF. Here the CDR3 DNA reads TGTGCCAGCAGCTCTGACCTAGGCGATCAGCCCCAGCATTTT.

This clone was seen a few times. This chain uses TRBV4-2 with TRBJ1-2; D call uncertain. Per germline, CDR1 LGHNA and CDR2 YNFKEQ. There are 16 residues in the CDR3. V was trimmed by 0 bases and J by 4 bases, leaving 15 bases between them. CDR3 nucleotides: TGTGCCAGCAGCCAAGATCTCACTCCTGTGGGCTATGGCTACACCTTC. Translation gives CASSQDLTPVGYGYTF.

The chain couples TRBV5-6 to TRBJ1-2; 8 bases are shared with TRBD1. The V gene's germline CDR1 is SGHDT and CDR2 YYEEEE. This CDR3 is built from 15 residues. The trim removed 4 bases at V and 4 bases at J, leaving 9 bases unmatched. The CDR3 spells CASSPGQGTPYGYTF. As DNA, the CDR3 is TGTGCCAGCAGCCCCGGACAGGGTACACCCTATGGCTACACCTTC.

The rearrangement links TRBV5-1 to TRBJ2-2; D is perhaps TRBD1 (5 bases). This CDR3 contains 13 residues. Looked up from germline, CDR1 is SGHRS and CDR2 is YFSETQ. The V end was cut by 7 bases, the J end by 7 bases, with 14 bases between. CDR3 DNA: TGCGCCAGCGGGGCACCCCAAGGCGGGGAGCTGTTTTTT. Its translation is CASGAPQGGELFF.

This chain links TRBV18 with TRBJ1-3; D is undetermined. The V gene lost 0 bases and the J gene lost 2 bases, with 14 bases spanning the gap. In germline, CDR1 is KGHSH, CDR2 LQKENI. The CDR3 has 17 residues. The CDR3 DNA is TGTGCCAGCTCACCACCGGCGGGAGTGTTTGCTGGAAACACCATATATTTT. This codes for CASSPPAGVFAGNTIYF. The full variable domain, its missing parts supplied by reference TRBV18 and TRBJ1-3, is NAGVMQNPRHLVRRRGQEARLRCSPMKGHSHVYWYRQLPEEGLKFMVYLQKENIIDESGMPKERFSAEFPKEGPSILRIQQVVRGDSAAYFCASSPPAGVFAGNTIYFGEGSWLTVV.

The V gene is TRBV4-3, the J gene TRBJ2-7; D is perhaps TRBD1 or TRBD2 (6 bases each). The ends were cut back, 5 bases at V and 3 bases at J, with 17 bases in the middle. The CDR3 has 15 amino acids. The germline V gene encodes CDR1 LGHNA and CDR2 YSLEER. The DNA for the CDR3 is TGCGCCAGCAGCTCCAAGGGGGGAGGCGGCTACGAGCAGTACTTC. Its translation is CASSSKGGGGYEQYF.

The chain recombines TRBV5-1 with TRBJ2-2; 7 bases are shared with TRBD2. The CDR3 is 15 amino acids. Germline V CDR1 and CDR2: SGHRS, YFSETQ. V trimming: 8 bases; J trimming: 7 bases; junction bases outside the gene matches: 14. CDR3 protein: CASQAGGGRSGELFF. The CDR3 DNA reads as TGCGCCAGTCAAGCTGGCGGGGGTCGGAGCGGGGAGCTGTTTTTT.

The CDR3 DNA is TGTGCCAGCAGCGCAGGGGGGACGGGTAATGAAAAACTGTTTTTT. Protein product: CASSAGGTGNEKLFF. The V and J genes are TRBV9 and TRBJ1-4; 7 bases match TRBD1. With V trimmed by 3 bases and J by 4 bases, 6 bases remained unmatched. The V gene's germline CDR1 is SGDLS and CDR2 YYNGEE. The CDR3 is 15 residues long.

The chain joins TRBV20-1 to TRBJ2-2; 7 bases are a match to TRBD2. Per germline, CDR1 DFQATT and CDR2 SNEGSKA (reference sequence). This CDR3 has 15 residues. J was trimmed by 1 base and V by 3 bases; bases with no gene match: 5. The DNA for the CDR3 is TGCAGTGCTAGTGGTGGGAGGGAGAACACCGGGGAGCTGTTTTTT. Its translation: CSASGGRENTGELFF.